These 2 T cell receptor beta chains were sequenced from one sample in a study of vaccination effects on CD4 cells after COVID-19 (dated 2022 in TCRdb). In the ViraFEST assay, PBMC were stimulated with viral peptide pools, and antigen-specific CD4+ T cell clonotypes were then identified by expansion using TCR sequencing. After around eleven days of culture, CD4+ T cells were isolated with the EasySep CD4+ T cell isolation kit. None of the healthy vaccine recipients had a prior SARS-CoV-2 infection, which was confirmed by nucleocapsid antibody tests that came back negative both before and after vaccination. Receptor amplification or capture employed the immunoSEQ multiplex PCR assay. This immuneACCESS table, as held by TCRdb, lists in-frame sequences with V and J called but not all clones. Of the missing ones, under half trace to an unresolved V gene in checked studies; the others have no known cause. The sample contains tens of thousands of clones, more than 70% of them found a single time. The ten biggest clones cover just over 6% of the sample.

Their cognate antigens are unknown. Sequencing was performed on CD4+ T cells from PBMCs cultured with HCoV-OC43 spike peptides, taken before COVID-19 vaccination. What the cell subset or site label conveys for this sample: HCoV-OC43 spike overlapping peptide pool stimulation. These receptors were obtained from a human donor who received a COVID-19 vaccine.

The chain recombines TRBV5-8 with TRBJ2-2, with 10 nucleotides matching TRBD2. J was trimmed by 5 bases and V by 2 bases; bases with no gene match: 3. Germline V gene data show CDR1 as SGHTS and CDR2 as YDEGEE. The CDR3 sequence is 15 residues long. Here the CDR3 reads CASSFGLAVTGELFF. The CDR3 bases are TGTGCCAGCAGCTTCGGACTAGCGGTGACCGGGGAGCTGTTTTTT.

The chain recombines TRBV7-3 with TRBJ1-2; D call uncertain. Germline V gene sequence: CDR1 SGHTA, CDR2 FQGTGA. There are 14 residues in the CDR3. Trimming removed 0 bases from V and 8 bases from J, with 13 bases in between. The CDR3: CASSLTEGKLGYTF. CDR3 nucleotides: TGTGCCAGCAGCTTAACGGAAGGGAAATTAGGCTACACCTTC.